The T cell receptor beta chain under discussion was sequenced for a study of cytomegalovirus exposure and HLA in healthy donors (dated by TCRdb to about 2017). For the study in its entirety: According to an earlier analysis of several hundred of the donors, 150 million to 200 million T cells yielded 100 million or so unique TCR beta sequences and about 280 Gb of sequence data. Roughly 300 gigabases of sequencing data and roughly 80 million unique TCR sequences made up an early release that covered roughly 670 HLA-typed donors. Of the roughly 400 genotyped donors, about 80% fell in the genetic ancestry cluster associated with self-reported Caucasian donors. The study aimed to test whether signatures of past pathogen exposure could be identified by cataloging public T cell receptors. The study used immunosequencing to profile the T cell repertoires of 666 subjects and linked those repertoires to cytomegalovirus serostatus. In addition to the first cohort of hundreds of subjects, a separate validation cohort of over 90 different subjects was used. To predict cytomegalovirus infection status, the study brought together high-throughput TCR immunosequencing, statistical association of individual TCRs with disease status, and machine learning. To study patterns of TCR occurrence, a later analysis re-analyzed previously published TCR beta repertoires from several hundred donors and added high-resolution HLA genotyping. Rather than using new phenotypic data, the later analysis identified candidate immune exposures from TCR beta sequences and from how often those sequences occurred across donors. An earlier analysis of some 600 of the donors applied high-throughput TCR beta sequencing to assess whether each TCR beta V gene segment acted as functional or pseudogenic. Donor age, sex, ethnicity and CMV serostatus were compiled together with the repertoire data. Genome-wide SNP genotypes for about 55% of the roughly 670 donors were used in a later genetic analysis, which treated that subset as a discovery cohort. All discovery cohort repertoires had been generated on a single sequencing platform. HLA typing covered class I and class II loci at four-digit resolution. Typing coverage varied by locus: 629-630 donors for A, B, C, DRB1 and DQB1; more than 500 for DQA1; about 570 for DPA1; about 450 for DPB1. Four to six DR-DQ haplotypes were handled as single units for association and clustering, since linkage in the cohort was strong. On average, around 240,000 unique TCR beta nucleotide sequences were sequenced per donor among a few hundred genotyped donors of the cohort, with about 19% of those sequences being non-productive.

In total, approximately 610 healthy bone marrow donors made up the cohort. All cohort members were sampled while nominally healthy, although unrecorded immune exposures were likely present. The donor was CMV seronegative and belonged to the group of over 350 seronegative cohort members. A peripheral blood sample was provided by each donor, and peripheral blood mononuclear cells were used for TCR beta sequencing. Genomic DNA was extracted from the blood cell samples with the Qiagen DNeasy Blood Extraction Kit. General findings and caveats noted by the study authors: The study listed 150 to 200 TCR beta chains as associated with cytomegalovirus. Presence/absence analyses assumed roughly uniform sequencing depth across donors, an assumption that may not hold. According to a later analysis, TCR association rates differed among HLA loci, with DRB1 alleles showing the most associated TCRs and HLA-C alleles showing the fewest. When HLA alleles, especially DR and DQ, strongly co-occurred, attributing TCR associations to individual alleles was difficult. Across donors, most TCR sequences were observed very rarely, whereas some public TCRs were present in many individuals. A group of highly shared sequence variants was considered likely to be a technical artifact of the sequencing pipeline. Because counts were too low, seventeen rarely observed V segments, including chromosome 9 orphons, were excluded from the earlier analysis of about 500 of the donors. In a later analysis, HLA-associated TCR beta chains showed more clonal expansion and lower generation probabilities than non-associated chains that were equally common. In a later analysis, several top co-occurrence clusters were reported to appear linked to parvovirus B19, influenza, CMV and Epstein-Barr virus. A further reported finding was that TCR beta sequences accurately predicted the HLA-A and HLA-B alleles for most subjects in the first cohort. Correlated functional status among segregating V segments might reflect linkage disequilibrium, but an unknown experimental factor could not be ruled out. Compared with the approximately 670-donor mean, donors in an Asian-associated ancestry cluster had fewer N-insertions in productive TCRs, according to a later genetic analysis. Because HLA typing was missing for some donors at each locus, association tests included only the typed subset. In a later analysis, some 17,000 TCR beta sequences were associated with specific HLA alleles at a false discovery rate of 0.05. For the cohort, immune exposure information was limited to CMV serostatus. In this cohort, only TCR beta chains were sequenced, and detectable features were limited by the absence of alpha or paired-chain data. In an earlier analysis of about 550 of the donors, most TCR beta V segments were observed in productive rearrangements about 90% or about 30% of the time, broadly matching IMGT annotations. According to a later analysis, most CMV-associated TCR beta chains appeared to be HLA-restricted, and the HLA associations seemed to be driven largely by CMV exposure. The classifier was reported to diagnose cytomegalovirus status with high specificity and sensitivity in both the original and validation cohorts. V-gene and J-gene trimming of TCR beta chains was associated with a missense DCLRE1C variant in a later genetic analysis, and the association was replicated in an independent cohort. Three of the identified cytomegalovirus-associated TCR beta chains were confirmed in vitro to be specific for cytomegalovirus antigens. The authors suggested that the approach could potentially be generalized to other disease states and immunological phenotypes.

Library preparation employed the immunoSEQ multiplex PCR assay. For the multiplex PCR, a mixture combining 60 forward primers for TCR Vbeta segments and 13 reverse primers for TCR Jbeta segments was used. Amplification of the CDR3 region of rearranged TCR beta genes was performed with a multiplex PCR assay on genomic DNA. The amplified TCR beta libraries were sequenced on the Illumina HiSeq System as 87-base-pair reads. The authors' pipeline ran thus. In a later analysis, 80 million or so unique TCR beta chains were counted across the roughly 610 repertoires, and approximately 11 million of these chains were shared by at least two donors. A nearest-neighbor algorithm error-corrected the raw reads and collapsed the reads into unique sequences, merging closely related sequences to remove PCR and sequencing errors. CDR3 sequences were aligned to IMGT reference sequences to assign V, D and J gene segments. For a sequence to be retained, at least a six-nucleotide match to both a V gene segment and a J gene segment was required. Rearrangements were classified as productive when the CDR3 lacked stop codons and remained in frame with V and J, and all other rearrangements were classified as non-productive. CDR3 was defined according to IMGT convention as the region running from the second conserved V-encoded cysteine to the conserved J-encoded phenylalanine. In an earlier analysis of 587 of the donors, sequences lacking an unambiguous match to a single V gene segment were excluded. An earlier analysis of almost 600 of the donors classified V segments as functional when productive rearrangements were above 56.7% and as segregating when the standard deviation between donors was above 5%. A statistical classification framework was developed to diagnose cytomegalovirus status using the catalog of TCR beta chain sequences. V and J gene assignment, in a later analysis, came from comparing TCR nucleotide sequences with IMGT/GENE-DB human TR gene sequences. The TCRdist pipeline was used in a later analysis to assign CDR3 sequences and most-parsimonious VDJ recombination scenarios. A later analysis defined each TCR beta chain by its CDR3 amino acid sequence plus V-gene family, and excluded reads lacking a unique V-gene family. To address suspected cross-contamination and a sequencing artifact, a later analysis removed roughly 580 highly shared, low-generation-probability nucleotide sequences. In a later analysis, a clonal expansion index was calculated for each public chain from normalized within-repertoire ranks of inferred template counts. In a later analysis, generation probabilities were computed using a VDJ recombination model fitted to out-of-frame rearrangements, and the results were checked against IGoR. A later analysis scored TCR-TCR, TCR-HLA and TCR-CMV co-occurrence with hypergeometric tests, applying a repertoire-size bias correction to TCR pairs. In a later analysis, false discovery rates were estimated by permuting HLA or CMV assignments 20 times. In a later analysis, co-occurring TCRs were grouped using DBSCAN, and TCRdist sequence similarity was added for clustering within HLA-allele-positive subsets. Repertoires with fewer than 30,000 or more than 120,000 public chains were left out of co-occurrence clustering, as were a few repertoires with anomalous nucleotide sharing. TCRdb retrieved this table from immuneACCESS and kept in-frame rearrangements only. Not all clones are present; in checked studies, unresolved V genes account for under half, and no reason is known for the remainder. The V and J calls and clone size come from that table; D and trimming were worked out from the DNA. The table of this sample itemizes roughly 100,000 clones. About 3.5% of the sample goes to the ten largest clones.

In regard to this clone: It has no known antigen specificity.

Sequencing input: PBMCs. This sequence was found in a man in his forties in good health and CMV-seronegative.

The CDR3 region has the sequence CSVQLPGFNEKLFF. The DNA is as follows: TGCAGCGTTCAGTTACCGGGGTTTAATGAAAAACTGTTTTTT. The rearrangement joined TRBV29-1 to TRBJ1-4; a confident D gene designation cannot be given. Taken from cysteine to phenylalanine, the CDR3 has 14 residues. The entry retains the CDR3 DNA only, 42 bases that are in frame from base 1. Taken from the germline V gene, the CDR1 and CDR2 loops are SQVTM and ANQGSEA. V drops 5 bases and J drops 4 bases, leaving 14 bases in between.